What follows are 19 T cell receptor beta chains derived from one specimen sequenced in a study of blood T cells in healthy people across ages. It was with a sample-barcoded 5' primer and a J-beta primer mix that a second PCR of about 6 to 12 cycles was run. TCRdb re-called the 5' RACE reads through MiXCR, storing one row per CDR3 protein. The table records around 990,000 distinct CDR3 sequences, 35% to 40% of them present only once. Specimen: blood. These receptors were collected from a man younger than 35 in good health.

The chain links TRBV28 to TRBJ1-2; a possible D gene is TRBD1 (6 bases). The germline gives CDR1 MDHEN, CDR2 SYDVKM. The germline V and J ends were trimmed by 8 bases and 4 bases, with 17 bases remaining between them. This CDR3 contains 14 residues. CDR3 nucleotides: TGTGCCAGCGGGTTCGACAGGAGACTCTATGGCTACACCTTC. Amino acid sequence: CASGFDRRLYGYTF.

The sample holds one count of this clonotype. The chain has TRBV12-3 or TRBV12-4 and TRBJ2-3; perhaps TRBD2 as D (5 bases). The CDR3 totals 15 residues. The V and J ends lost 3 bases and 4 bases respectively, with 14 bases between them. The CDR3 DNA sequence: TGTGCCAGCAGTTTGGCGCTAGGGAGAGCAGATACGCAGTATTTT. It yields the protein CASSLALGRADTQYF.

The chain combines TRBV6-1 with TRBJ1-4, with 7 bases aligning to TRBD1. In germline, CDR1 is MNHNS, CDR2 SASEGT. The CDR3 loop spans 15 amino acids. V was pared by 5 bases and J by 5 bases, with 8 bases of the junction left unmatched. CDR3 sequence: CASSNYRGENEKLFF. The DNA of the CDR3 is TGTGCCAGCAGTAATTACAGGGGCGAGAATGAAAAACTGTTTTTT.

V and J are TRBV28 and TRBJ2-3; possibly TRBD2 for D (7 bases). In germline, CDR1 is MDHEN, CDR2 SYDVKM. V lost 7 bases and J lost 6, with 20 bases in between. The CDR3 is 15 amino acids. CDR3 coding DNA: TGTGCCAGCATCCCACGGGGGGCACCGGGGGATACGCAGTATTTT. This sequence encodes CASIPRGAPGDTQYF.

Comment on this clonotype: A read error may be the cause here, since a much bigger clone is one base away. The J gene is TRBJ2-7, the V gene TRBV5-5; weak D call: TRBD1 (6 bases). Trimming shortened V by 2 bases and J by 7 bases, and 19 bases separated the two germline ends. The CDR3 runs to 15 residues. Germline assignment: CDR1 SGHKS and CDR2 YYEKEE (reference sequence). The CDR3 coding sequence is TGTGCCAGCAGCTTAGGGGACACCTCCTACAATGAGCAGTACTTC. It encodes CASSLGDTSYNEQYF.

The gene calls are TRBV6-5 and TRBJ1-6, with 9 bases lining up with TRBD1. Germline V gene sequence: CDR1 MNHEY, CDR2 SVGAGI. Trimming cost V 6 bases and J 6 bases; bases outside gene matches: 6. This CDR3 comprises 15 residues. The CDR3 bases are TGTGCCAGCAGGGAAAGGACAGGGGTTAATTCACCCCTCCACTTT. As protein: CASRERTGVNSPLHF.

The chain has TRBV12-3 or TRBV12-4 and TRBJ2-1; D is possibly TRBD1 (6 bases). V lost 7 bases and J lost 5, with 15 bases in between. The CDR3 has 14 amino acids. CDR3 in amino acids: CASIVDRSHNEQFF. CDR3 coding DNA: TGTGCCAGCATTGTGGACAGATCCCACAATGAGCAGTTCTTC.

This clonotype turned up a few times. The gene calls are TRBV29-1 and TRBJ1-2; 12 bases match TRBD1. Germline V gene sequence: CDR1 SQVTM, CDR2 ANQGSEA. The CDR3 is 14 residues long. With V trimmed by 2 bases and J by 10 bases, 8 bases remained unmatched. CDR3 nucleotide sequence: TGCAGCGTTGAAACCGGGACAGGGGGCGGTGACTACACCTTC. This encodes CSVETGTGGGDYTF.

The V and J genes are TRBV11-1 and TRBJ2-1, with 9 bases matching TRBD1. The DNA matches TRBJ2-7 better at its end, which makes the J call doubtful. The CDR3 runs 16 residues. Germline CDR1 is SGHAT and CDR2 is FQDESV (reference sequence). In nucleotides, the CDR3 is TGTGCCAGCAGTTACCCCGGGACAGGGCTTTACAATGAGCAGTACTTC. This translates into CASSYPGTGLYNEQYF.

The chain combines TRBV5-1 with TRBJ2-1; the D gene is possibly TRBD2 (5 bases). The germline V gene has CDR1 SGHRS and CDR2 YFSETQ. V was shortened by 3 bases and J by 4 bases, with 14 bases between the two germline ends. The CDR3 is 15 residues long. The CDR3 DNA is TGCGCCAGCAGCTCCGACCCGGGATCTTACAATGAGCAGTTCTTC. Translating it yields CASSSDPGSYNEQFF.

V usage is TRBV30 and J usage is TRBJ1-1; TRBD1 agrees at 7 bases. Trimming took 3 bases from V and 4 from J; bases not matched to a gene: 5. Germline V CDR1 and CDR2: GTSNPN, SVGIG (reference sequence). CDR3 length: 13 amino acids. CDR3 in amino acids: CAWSEGASTEAFF. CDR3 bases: TGTGCCTGGAGCGAGGGGGCAAGCACTGAAGCTTTCTTT.

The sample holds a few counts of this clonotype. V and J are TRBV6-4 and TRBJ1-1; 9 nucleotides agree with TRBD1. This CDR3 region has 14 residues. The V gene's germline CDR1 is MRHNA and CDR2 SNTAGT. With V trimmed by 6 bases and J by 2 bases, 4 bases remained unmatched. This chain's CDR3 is CASRTTGGNTEAFF. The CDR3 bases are TGTGCCAGCAGAACAACAGGGGGCAACACTGAAGCTTTCTTT.

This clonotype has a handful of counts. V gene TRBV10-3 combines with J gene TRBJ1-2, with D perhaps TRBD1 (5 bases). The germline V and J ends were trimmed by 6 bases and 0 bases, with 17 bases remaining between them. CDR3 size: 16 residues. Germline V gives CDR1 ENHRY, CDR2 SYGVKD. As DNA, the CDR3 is TGTGCCATCAGGAACCCAGGGAGGCTAACTAACTATGGCTACACCTTC. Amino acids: CAIRNPGRLTNYGYTF.

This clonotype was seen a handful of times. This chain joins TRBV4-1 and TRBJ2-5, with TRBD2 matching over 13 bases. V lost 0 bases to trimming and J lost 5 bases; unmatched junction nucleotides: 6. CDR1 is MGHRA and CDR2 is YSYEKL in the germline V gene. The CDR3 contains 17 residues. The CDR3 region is CASSQEVLAGGNETQYF. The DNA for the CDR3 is TGCGCCAGCAGCCAAGAAGTACTAGCGGGGGGGAACGAGACCCAGTACTTC.

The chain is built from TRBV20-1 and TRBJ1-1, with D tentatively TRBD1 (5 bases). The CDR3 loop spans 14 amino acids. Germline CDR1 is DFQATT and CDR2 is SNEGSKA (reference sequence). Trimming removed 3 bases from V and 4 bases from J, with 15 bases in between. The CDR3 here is CSARGTVSSTEAFF. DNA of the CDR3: TGCAGTGCTAGGGGGACGGTGTCGAGCACTGAAGCTTTCTTT.

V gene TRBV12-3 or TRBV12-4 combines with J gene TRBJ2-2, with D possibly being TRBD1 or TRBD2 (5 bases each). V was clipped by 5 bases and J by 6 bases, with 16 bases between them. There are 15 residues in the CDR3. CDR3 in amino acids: CASSPREGYSGELFF. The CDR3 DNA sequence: TGTGCCAGCAGTCCGCGTGAGGGGTATTCCGGGGAGCTGTTTTTT.

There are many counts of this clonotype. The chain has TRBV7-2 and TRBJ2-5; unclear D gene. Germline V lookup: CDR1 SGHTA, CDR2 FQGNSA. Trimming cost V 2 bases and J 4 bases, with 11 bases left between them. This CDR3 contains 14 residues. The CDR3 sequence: CASSLSSMGETQYF. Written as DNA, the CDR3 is TGTGCCAGCAGCTTAAGTAGTATGGGAGAGACCCAGTACTTC. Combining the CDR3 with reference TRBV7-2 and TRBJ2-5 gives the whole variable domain GAGVSQSPSNKVTEKGKDVELRCDPISGHTALYWYRQSLGQGLEFLIYFQGNSAPDKSGLPSDRFSAERTGGSVSTLTIQRTQQEDSAVYLCASSLSSMGETQYFGPGTRLLVL.

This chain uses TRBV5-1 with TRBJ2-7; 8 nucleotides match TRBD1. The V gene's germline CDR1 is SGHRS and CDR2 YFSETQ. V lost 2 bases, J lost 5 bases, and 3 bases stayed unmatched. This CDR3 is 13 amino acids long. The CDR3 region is CASSLQGGDEQYF. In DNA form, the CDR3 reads TGCGCCAGCAGCTTACAGGGGGGCGACGAGCAGTACTTC.

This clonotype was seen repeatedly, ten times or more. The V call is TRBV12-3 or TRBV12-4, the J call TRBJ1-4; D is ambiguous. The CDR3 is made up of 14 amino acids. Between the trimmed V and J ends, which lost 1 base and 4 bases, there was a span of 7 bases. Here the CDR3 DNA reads TGTGCCAGCAGTTTAGGAGGGATTAATGAAAAACTGTTTTTT. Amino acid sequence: CASSLGGINEKLFF.